This T cell receptor beta chain was found in a study of cytomegalovirus exposure and HLA in healthy donors. Study-wide results and caveats: Later, an analysis found that common viral pathogens appeared to be linked with several of the most significant clusters. In a later analysis, V- and J-gene trimming of beta chains associated with a DCLRE1C missense variant, replicated independently.

60 Vbeta and 13 Jbeta primers were used in PCR. Method: immunoSEQ multiplex PCR; TCRdb's copy keeps in-frame clones and lacks some. The profile covers approximately 180,000 clones, with around 84% appearing a single time and about 1.7% taken by the ten largest. The CDR3 contains 16 residues. CDR1 is LGHNA and CDR2 is YSLEER in the germline V gene. With V trimmed by 1 base and J by 7 bases, 13 bases remained unmatched. The sample holds a few counts of this clone. The antigen is undetermined. This chain joins TRBV4-3 and TRBJ2-7; 7 bases fit TRBD2. The specimen sequenced was PBMCs. This receptor was taken from a woman aged 18-29 years in good health and CMV-seronegative. The CDR3 DNA follows: TGCGCCAGCAGCCAAGTCACCCTGCCGGGGGGAGGTGAGCAGTACTTC. It yields the protein CASSQVTLPGGGEQYF.